This T cell receptor beta chain was obtained from a study of T cell changes during pregnancy in multiple sclerosis. CDR1 and CDR2 from the germline V gene are SGHDN and FVKESK. The CDR3 totals 15 residues. The V and J ends lost 6 bases and 1 base respectively, with 12 bases between them. TCRdb keeps only in-frame clones here, not all; method: immunoSEQ multiplex PCR. This sample has more than 35,000 clones, with around nine tenths found just once. Sequencing used CD4+ T cells from peripheral blood mononuclear cells, obtained in the third trimester of pregnancy. The chain uses TRBV14 and TRBJ2-2; D possibly corresponds to TRBD2 (5 bases). This receptor was identified in a female donor in good health, enrolled as a control in a pregnancy study. The CDR3 here is CASSQLSGNTGELFF. As DNA, the CDR3 is TGTGCCAGCAGTCAATTGAGCGGGAACACCGGGGAGCTGTTTTTT.